These 27 T cell receptor beta chains originate from one sample sequenced in a study of T cells in Graves' hyperthyroidism and ophthalmopathy. TCR beta CDR3 sequences were amplified from RNA transcripts. First-round RT-PCR with HTBI primers amplified the TCR CDR3 region. TCRdb passed the multiplex PCR reads through MiXCR, listing each CDR3 protein once. The sample lists fewer than 750,000 distinct CDR3 sequences; about 14% were seen once. Specimen: blood. The receptors stem from a woman aged 45-65 years with Graves' ophthalmopathy.

The V and J genes are TRBV18 and TRBJ2-5; D might be TRBD1 (5 bases). With 2 bases removed from V and 10 bases from J, the gap between germline ends came to 20 bases. The length of the CDR3 is 15 residues. Germline V gene lookup returns CDR1 KGHSH and CDR2 LQKENI. The CDR3 coding sequence is TGTGCCAGCTCACCATCTCCTACCGCCTTAGGGGACCAGTACTTC. Encoded protein: CASSPSPTALGDQYF.

This clonotype was detected many times. Here the CDR3 DNA reads TGTGCCAGCAGCCAAGGGGGGCGCGGAACTGAAGCTTTCTTT. It is translated as CASSQGGRGTEAFF. J is TRBJ1-1 and V is TRBV3-1, with D tentatively TRBD1 (6 bases). Trimming pared 1 base from V and 5 bases from J, leaving 11 bases between. The CDR3 covers 14 residues. The germline CDR1 and CDR2 sequences are LGHDT and YNNKEL (reference sequence).

This clonotype was counted many times. The J gene is TRBJ2-3, the V gene TRBV5-1; TRBD2 aligns across 13 bases. The CDR3 is 19 amino acids. The germline CDR1 and CDR2 sequences are SGHRS and YFSETQ. J was trimmed by 1 base and V by 4 bases; bases with no gene match: 12. Written as DNA, the CDR3 is TGCGCCAGCAGCCTGTGGACTAGCGGGAGCGTACTTGGCACAGATACGCAGTATTTT. Its protein product is CASSLWTSGSVLGTDTQYF.

A note on this clonotype: It may be a read error: a sequence one base away is much more abundant. This chain joins TRBV2 and TRBJ1-2; D not resolved. Germline CDR1 is SNHLY and CDR2 is FYNNEI. The ends were cut back, 2 bases at V and 8 bases at J, with 18 bases in the middle. CDR3 size: 15 residues. CDR3 region: CASSEPATRDVGYTF. The CDR3 nucleotides are TGTGCCAGCAGTGAACCCGCGACCCGAGATGTAGGCTACACCTTC.

In this sample, this clonotype turned up many times. The chain recombines TRBV20-1 with TRBJ2-7; weak D call: TRBD1 (5 bases). In germline, CDR1 is DFQATT, CDR2 SNEGSKA (reference sequence). The CDR3 has 14 amino acids. V was clipped by 6 bases and J by 2 bases, with 17 bases between them. CDR3 loop: CSATRPGPAYEQYF. The CDR3 DNA is TGCAGTGCCACGCGCCCAGGGCCCGCCTACGAGCAGTACTTC.

This clonotype showed up many times. V and J are TRBV9 and TRBJ1-1; D unresolved. Germline CDR1 SGDLS, CDR2 YYNGEE. V was cut by 3 bases and J by 6 bases, with 15 bases left in between. The CDR3 has 14 residues. The CDR3 DNA sequence: TGTGCCAGCAGCGAAGGACTCCCTACAGCTGAAGCTTTCTTT. Its translation: CASSEGLPTAEAFF.

There are a few counts of this clonotype. The rearrangement joins TRBV7-9 to TRBJ2-1; 11 bases agree with TRBD1. Trimming cost V 5 bases and J 0 bases; bases outside gene matches: 18. The CDR3 sequence is 21 residues long. Germline CDR1 and CDR2: SEHNR and FQNEAQ (reference sequence). CDR3 protein: CASSPRFRTGGAFSSYNEQFF. CDR3 nucleotide sequence: TGTGCCAGCAGCCCAAGATTCCGGACAGGGGGCGCGTTTTCCTCCTACAATGAGCAGTTCTTC.

The chain employs TRBV2 and TRBJ2-2, with 13 positions matching TRBD2. The CDR3 is made up of 15 amino acids. Germline assignment: CDR1 SNHLY and CDR2 FYNNEI. V lost 7 bases, J lost 6 bases, and 5 bases stayed unmatched. In nucleotides, the CDR3 is TGTGCCAGCATTCGGACTAGCGGGGGCGCCGGGGAGCTGTTTTTT. This encodes CASIRTSGGAGELFF.

As for this clonotype: This sequence may be a read error, since a much larger clone differs from it by one base. This chain connects TRBV10-3 to TRBJ2-2; TRBD1 might be the D (6 bases). The CDR3 is made up of 14 amino acids. Germline loops: CDR1 ENHRY, CDR2 SYGVKD. Trimming removed 10 bases at V and 4 bases at J, with 16 bases between. This CDR3 reads CASNSGAGTGELFF. The CDR3 DNA follows: TGTGCCAGCAACTCAGGGGCCGGCACCGGGGAGCTGTTTTTT.

The chain carries TRBV4-2 and TRBJ2-1; maybe TRBD2 (6 bases). This CDR3 is 14 amino acids long. The V gene's germline CDR1 is LGHNA and CDR2 YNFKEQ. The V end lost 0 bases, the J end lost 9 bases, and 12 bases lay between the germline ends. The CDR3 nucleotides read TGTGCCAGCAGCCAAGACGCGGGATTGGGTGAGCAGTTCTTC. It encodes CASSQDAGLGEQFF.

Of note for this clonotype: A much larger clone lies one base from this, so it may be a read error. The rearrangement joins TRBV28 to TRBJ2-5; 10 bases map to TRBD2. The CDR3 is 17 amino acids. Germline lookup yields CDR1 MDHEN and CDR2 SYDVKM. The CDR3 DNA sequence: TGTGCCAGCAGTACGGGACTAGCGTACAGTTACCAAGAGACCCGGTACTTC. This encodes CASSTGLAYSYQETRYF.

Of note for this clonotype: One end of the junction fails to match germline, which may point to a read error. The chain links TRBV5-6 to TRBJ1-5, with a tentative D call TRBD1 (5 bases). Germline assignment: CDR1 SGHDT and CDR2 YYEEEE. The CDR3 runs to 14 residues. The CDR3 sequence: CASSKQDSNRPQHF. The CDR3, as DNA: TGTGCCAGCAGCAAACAGGATAGCAATCGGCCCCAGCATTTT.

This clonotype was counted a few times. This chain connects TRBV20-1 to TRBJ1-4; 7 bases agree with TRBD1. This CDR3 has 13 amino acids. J lost 7 bases, V lost 5 bases, and 7 bases had no gene match. The germline V gene has CDR1 DFQATT and CDR2 SNEGSKA (reference sequence). The CDR3 bases are TGCAGTGCTTGGGACAGTTCCTCTGAAAAACTGTTTTTT. Its translation is CSAWDSSSEKLFF.

In its sample, this clonotype was seen many times. This rearrangement joins TRBV10-3 to TRBJ1-1, with D tentatively TRBD1 (6 bases). Germline CDR1 is ENHRY and CDR2 is SYGVKD. This CDR3 spans 16 amino acids. V lost 0 bases to trimming and J lost 2 bases, with 13 bases between them. CDR3 in DNA: TGTGCCATCAGTGAGTCCCGGACAGAGCTTAACACTGAAGCTTTCTTT. Its protein product is CAISESRTELNTEAFF.

The J gene is TRBJ2-7, the V gene TRBV28; 11 bases align to TRBD2. Germline values: CDR1 MDHEN, CDR2 SYDVKM. The CDR3 has 14 residues. The V and J ends lost 4 bases and 5 bases, in that order; junction bases with no gene match: 4. The CDR3 nucleotides are TGTGCCAGCAGTTCACTAGCGGGAGATGACGAGCAGTACTTC. This codes for CASSSLAGDDEQYF.

This clonotype was detected a few times. This chain joins TRBV7-2 and TRBJ2-5; perhaps TRBD2 as D (5 bases). V lost 4 bases and J 5 bases, leaving 17 bases between the germline ends. CDR1 is SGHTA and CDR2 is FQGNSA in the germline V gene. This CDR3 spans 15 amino acids. The CDR3, as DNA: TGTGCCAGCAGCTCCGACGGGGTCCTGGTTGAGACCCAGTACTTC. It specifies CASSSDGVLVETQYF. The variable domain in full, with the rest retrieved from reference TRBV7-2 and TRBJ2-5, is GAGVSQSPSNKVTEKGKDVELRCDPISGHTALYWYRQSLGQGLEFLIYFQGNSAPDKSGLPSDRFSAERTGGSVSTLTIQRTQQEDSAVYLCASSSDGVLVETQYFGPGTRLLVL.

This clonotype was observed many times. The genes are TRBV6-1 and TRBJ2-1; D is tentatively TRBD1 or TRBD2 (5 bases each). The germline V gene encodes CDR1 MNHNS and CDR2 SASEGT. There are 22 residues in the CDR3. Trimming took off 0 bases at V and 0 bases at J, with 27 bases between the two ends. The CDR3 is CASSEAGTGRSFSRSSYNEQFF. The CDR3 DNA sequence: TGTGCCAGCAGTGAAGCGGGGACGGGAAGAAGTTTCTCCCGGAGCTCCTACAATGAGCAGTTCTTC.

The sample holds a few counts of this clonotype. The chain joins TRBV4-2 to TRBJ1-1, with 9 bases that match TRBD1. CDR1 LGHNA and CDR2 YNFKEQ come from the germline V gene. The trim removed 5 bases at V and 0 bases at J, leaving 7 bases unmatched. This CDR3 contains 16 residues. The CDR3 is CASSIQGAGMNTEAFF. CDR3 sequence (DNA): TGTGCCAGCAGCATACAGGGGGCCGGCATGAACACTGAAGCTTTCTTT.

Details on this clonotype: Given a much more abundant clone one base away, this may be a read error. This chain uses TRBV7-9 with TRBJ2-7; 9 bases agree with TRBD2. CDR1 is SEHNR, CDR2 FQNEAQ, per germline (reference sequence). The CDR3 covers 16 residues. The CDR3 DNA is TGTGCCAGCAGCTACCGTATAGCGGGAGTCGACTACGAGCGGTACTTC. This translates into CASSYRIAGVDYERYF.

This clonotype was recorded at least ten times. The CDR3 sequence: CASSLMADTEAFF. CDR3 bases: TGTGCCAGCAGCTTAATGGCAGACACTGAAGCTTTCTTT. The V gene is TRBV7-9, the J gene TRBJ1-1; no clear D. This CDR3 region has 13 residues. Trimming removed 2 bases at V and 3 bases at J, with 7 bases between. Germline V gene data show CDR1 as SEHNR and CDR2 as FQNEAQ (reference sequence).

This clonotype was picked up many times. The J gene is TRBJ2-1, the V gene TRBV6-2 or TRBV6-3, with 8 nucleotides matching TRBD2. Germline assignment: CDR1 MNHEY and CDR2 SVGEGT. The CDR3 contains 17 residues. The junction had 13 bases not matched to a gene; V was cut back by 5 bases and J by 4 bases. CDR3 loop: CASSDPPTGLAYNEQFF. CDR3 nucleotides: TGTGCCAGCAGTGACCCCCCAACCGGACTAGCTTACAATGAGCAGTTCTTC.

This clonotype was detected ten times or more. In nucleotides, the CDR3 is TGCAGTGCTAGAGATCAGCCCGGGACTGGCAATCAGCCCCAGCATTTT. Its protein product is CSARDQPGTGNQPQHF. This chain links TRBV20-1 with TRBJ1-5; D might be TRBD1 (5 bases). The CDR3 extends over 16 amino acids. V was trimmed by 0 bases and J by 2 bases, leaving 14 bases between them. The germline gives CDR1 DFQATT, CDR2 SNEGSKA (reference sequence).

The gene calls are TRBV10-3 and TRBJ1-2; 7 nucleotides match TRBD1. This CDR3 has 14 amino acids. Germline CDR1 ENHRY, CDR2 SYGVKD. V lost 6 bases, J lost 7 bases, and 11 bases stayed unmatched. The CDR3 spells CAIRGAQGDVGYTF. CDR3 nucleotides: TGTGCCATCAGGGGGGCCCAGGGGGATGTTGGCTACACCTTC.

With regard to this clonotype: Germline and junction disagree at one end, which may indicate a read error. The chain carries TRBV6-9 and TRBJ2-7; the D gene is possibly TRBD1 (6 bases). The CDR3 length is 17 residues. Germline assignment: CDR1 MNHGY and CDR2 SVAAGI. The CDR3 DNA reads TGTGCCAGCAGTTTAACAATTTTGGGACACCGCTCCCACGAGCAGTACTTC. As protein: CASSLTILGHRSHEQYF.

This clonotype was picked up many times. V gene TRBV3-1 combines with J gene TRBJ2-2; a weak D match, TRBD1 (5 bases). This CDR3 is built from 14 residues. The germline V gene has CDR1 LGHDT and CDR2 YNNKEL (reference sequence). V was clipped by 3 bases and J by 1 base, with 6 bases between them. This CDR3 is CASSHDRNTGELFF. Here the CDR3 DNA reads TGTGCCAGCAGCCATGACAGGAACACCGGGGAGCTGTTTTTT.

This clonotype was detected ten times or more. The chain carries TRBV11-3 and TRBJ2-1, with a possible D match to TRBD1 (5 bases). V lost 2 bases to trimming and J lost 9 bases, with 11 bases between them. CDR1 and CDR2 (germline): SGHNT, YENEEA. The CDR3 is made up of 13 amino acids. This chain's CDR3 is CASSLFREREQFF. The CDR3 DNA reads TGTGCCAGCAGCTTATTCAGGGAACGTGAGCAGTTCTTC.

As regards this clonotype: A single base separates this from a much larger clone, so it may be a read error. V usage is TRBV30 and J usage is TRBJ1-3; D not resolved. V lost 3 bases to trimming and J lost 0 bases, with 6 bases between them. This CDR3 comprises 13 residues. The germline CDR1 and CDR2 sequences are GTSNPN and SVGIG (reference sequence). The chain's CDR3 is CAWSRSSGNTIYF. CDR3 DNA: TGTGCCTGGAGCAGGAGCTCTGGAAACACCATATATTTT.